The present T cell receptor beta chain was sequenced within a study of blood T cell repertoires in COVID-19. Clones were sequenced by immunoSEQ multiplex PCR, and TCRdb holds only the in-frame ones, with some missing. The sample holds about 60,000 clones, 86% seen once. With 2 bases removed from V and 4 bases from J, the gap between germline ends came to 17 bases. Germline CDR1 and CDR2: GTSNPN and SVGIG (reference sequence). This CDR3 is built from 15 residues. This chain uses TRBV30 with TRBJ1-1; D not resolved. The source of this sequence is a man aged 40-49 years with acute or convalescent COVID-19. The sequenced material came from peripheral blood. The CDR3: CAWSISGVWGTEAFF. In nucleotides, the CDR3 is TGTGCCTGGAGTATCAGCGGGGTCTGGGGCACTGAAGCTTTCTTT.